Shown below are 23 T cell receptor beta chains from a single sample sequenced in a study of blood T cells in healthy people across ages. For the second PCR, which ran for 7 to 11 cycles, a sample-barcoded 5' primer and a J-beta primer mix were used. TCRdb re-analysed the 5' RACE reads in MiXCR, keeping a single row per CDR3 protein. The repertoire consists of approximately 780,000 distinct CDR3 sequences, with 25% to 30% occurring once and the leading ten covering around 3%. These data are also associated with another study on T cells of mothers and their children.

Specimen: blood. The receptors stem from a boy between 10 and 17 years old in good health.

This clonotype was picked up a small number of times. This chain connects TRBV7-9 to TRBJ2-7, with no clear D. Germline V gene sequence: CDR1 SEHNR, CDR2 FQNEAQ (reference sequence). Trimming took off 5 bases at V and 2 bases at J, with 10 bases between the two ends. The CDR3 sequence is 13 residues long. CDR3: CASSRETPYEQYF. The CDR3 DNA is TGTGCCAGCAGCCGAGAAACCCCCTACGAGCAGTACTTC.

The chain is built from TRBV15 and TRBJ1-1, with a tentative D call TRBD1 (5 bases). Deletions cut 0 bases from V and 4 bases from J, with 9 bases between. Germline CDR1 is LNHNV and CDR2 is YYDKDF (reference sequence). The CDR3 runs 14 residues. The CDR3 sequence is CATSREGRSTEAFF. The CDR3 nucleotides are TGTGCCACCAGCAGAGAGGGGCGCAGCACTGAAGCTTTCTTT.

This sequence joins TRBV3-1 and TRBJ1-2; perhaps TRBD1 as D (5 bases). In germline, CDR1 is LGHDT, CDR2 YNNKEL (reference sequence). Trimming left V 3 bases short and J 2 bases short, with 10 bases between. The CDR3 is 14 amino acids. This CDR3 reads CASSHPRQNYGYTF. CDR3 DNA sequence: TGTGCCAGCAGCCATCCGAGACAGAACTATGGCTACACCTTC.

This clonotype was observed a few times. The genes are TRBV2 and TRBJ1-2; maybe TRBD1 (6 bases). Germline V gives CDR1 SNHLY, CDR2 FYNNEI. CDR3 length equals 15 residues. V was pared by 7 bases and J by 2 bases, with 17 bases between. The CDR3 DNA reads TGTGCCAGCACCCTCTCGGACAGAGGGAACTATGGCTACACCTTC. Translated, it gives CASTLSDRGNYGYTF.

This clonotype was recorded a few times. V gene TRBV29-1 combines with J gene TRBJ2-5; 10 positions agree with TRBD1. V dropped 4 bases and J dropped 6; count of bases not matched to a gene: 8. Germline CDR1 reads SQVTM; CDR2 reads ANQGSEA. The CDR3 runs to 14 residues. The CDR3 region is CSVATGTGVKTQYF. CDR3 nucleotide sequence: TGCAGCGTTGCTACCGGGACAGGGGTAAAGACCCAGTACTTC.

This clonotype was seen only a few times. The chain links TRBV11-1 to TRBJ1-2; TRBD1 might be the D (5 bases). The V and J ends lost 5 bases and 7 bases respectively, with 14 bases between them. The CDR3 sequence is 13 residues long. The germline V gene encodes CDR1 SGHAT and CDR2 FQDESV (reference sequence). Here the CDR3 DNA reads TGTGCCAGCAGCCACCGGGGGAAGGGTGGCTACACCTTC. The encoded protein is CASSHRGKGGYTF.

In the case of this clonotype: Germline is not matched at one junction end, which may reflect a read error. This chain links TRBV6-2 or TRBV6-3 with TRBJ2-5; a weak D match, TRBD1 (6 bases). Germline values: CDR1 MNHEY, CDR2 SVGEGT. This CDR3 has 11 residues. CDR3 region: CASSRGTREFF. In DNA, the CDR3 is TGTGCCAGCAGTAGGGGGACAAGGGAGTTCTTC.

This clonotype has only a few counts. J is TRBJ2-1 and V is TRBV7-9; D gene unclear. V was trimmed by 0 bases and J by 7 bases, leaving 7 bases between them. Germline CDR1 SEHNR, CDR2 FQNEAQ (reference sequence). This CDR3 has 13 amino acids. The CDR3 protein is CASSLAQMNEQFF. The DNA for the CDR3 is TGTGCCAGCAGCTTAGCGCAGATGAATGAGCAGTTCTTC. Filled out from reference TRBV7-9 and TRBJ2-1, the complete variable domain reads DTGVSQNPRHKITKRGQNVTFRCDPISEHNRLYWYRQTLGQGPEFLTYFQNEAQLEKSRLLSDRFSAERPKGSFSTLEIQRTEQGDSAMYLCASSLAQMNEQFFGPGTRLTVL.

The chain links TRBV9 to TRBJ1-4; D perhaps matches TRBD1 (6 bases). Trimming cost V 4 bases and J 5 bases, with 15 bases left between them. The CDR3 length is 15 residues. Germline-derived CDR1 and CDR2 are SGDLS and YYNGEE. CDR3 amino acids: CASSLQQGPNEKLFF. CDR3 nucleotides: TGTGCCAGCAGCCTCCAACAGGGACCCAATGAAAAACTGTTTTTT. The full variable domain, completed using reference TRBV9 and TRBJ1-4, is DSGVTQTPKHLITATGQRVTLRCSPRSGDLSVYWYQQSLDQGLQFLIQYYNGEERAKGNILERFSAQQFPDLHSELNLSSLELGDSALYFCASSLQQGPNEKLFFGSGTQLSVL.

This chain connects TRBV7-2 to TRBJ2-4; no reliable D call. This CDR3 contains 13 residues. Per germline, CDR1 SGHTA and CDR2 FQGNSA. V dropped 8 bases and J dropped 3 bases, with 11 bases sitting between them. This CDR3 is CASQTPVKNIQYF. In DNA, the CDR3 is TGTGCCAGCCAAACCCCAGTCAAAAACATTCAGTACTTC.

This clonotype was found a few times. V usage is TRBV5-1 and J usage is TRBJ1-3; the match to TRBD1 covers 8 bases. Germline-derived CDR1 and CDR2 are SGHRS and YFSETQ. CDR3 length: 14 amino acids. The junction had 5 bases not matched to a gene; V was cut back by 5 bases and J by 4 bases. Here the CDR3 reads CASRLTGDGNTIYF. The CDR3 DNA sequence: TGCGCCAGCAGGCTGACAGGGGACGGAAACACCATATATTTT. Complete variable domain (other parts from reference TRBV5-1 and TRBJ1-3): KAGVTQTPRYLIKTRGQQVTLSCSPISGHRSVSWYQQTPGQGLQFLFEYFSETQRNKGNFPGRFSGRQFSNSRSEMNVSTLELGDSALYLCASRLTGDGNTIYFGEGSWLTVV.

This CDR3 reads CASRGTEVAKNIQYF. CDR3 nucleotide sequence: TGTGCCAGCAGGGGGACGGAAGTAGCCAAAAACATTCAGTACTTC. V and J are TRBV2 and TRBJ2-4; either TRBD1 or TRBD2 may supply D (5 bases each). This CDR3 contains 15 residues. The germline V gene encodes CDR1 SNHLY and CDR2 FYNNEI. Between the trimmed V and J ends, which lost 6 bases and 0 bases, there was a span of 12 bases. Combining the CDR3 with reference TRBV2 and TRBJ2-4 gives the whole variable domain EPEVTQTPSHQVTQMGQEVILRCVPISNHLYFYWYRQILGQKVEFLVSFYNNEISEKSEIFDDQFSVERPDGSNFTLKIRSTKLEDSAMYFCASRGTEVAKNIQYFGAGTRLSVL.

With regard to this clonotype: Mismatch with germline at one junction end may stem from a read error. The rearrangement uses TRBV12-3 or TRBV12-4 and TRBJ2-5; TRBD1 matches at 7 bases. This CDR3 has 14 amino acids. This chain's CDR3 is CASLSGQRMETQYF. DNA of the CDR3: TGCGCCAGCCTGTCGGGACAGCGGATGGAGACCCAGTACTTC.

This clonotype came up a few times. The V gene is TRBV19, the J gene TRBJ2-5; D unresolved. Trimming cost V 6 bases and J 5 bases, with 13 bases left between them. This CDR3 is 13 amino acids long. In germline, CDR1 is LNHDA, CDR2 SQIVND (reference sequence). CDR3 region: CASRRQLRETQYF. The DNA for the CDR3 is TGTGCCAGTAGACGGCAGCTCAGGGAGACCCAGTACTTC.

This sequence joins TRBV15 and TRBJ2-7, with TRBD1 identical over 10 bases. Per the germline V gene, CDR1 is LNHNV and CDR2 is YYDKDF (reference sequence). Trimming took 8 bases from V and 7 from J; bases not matched to a gene: 8. CDR3 size: 13 residues. The CDR3 sequence: CATATGQGDEQYF. The CDR3, as DNA: TGTGCCACCGCGACAGGACAGGGGGATGAGCAGTACTTC.

The V gene is TRBV28, the J gene TRBJ2-5, with D tentatively TRBD2 (7 bases). Germline V gene data show CDR1 as MDHEN and CDR2 as SYDVKM. This CDR3 is 16 amino acids long. The V and J ends lost 6 bases and 5 bases respectively, with 22 bases between them. This chain's CDR3 is CASSSLGGGGKETQYF. DNA for the CDR3: TGTGCCAGCAGCAGCCTCGGAGGGGGGGGCAAGGAGACCCAGTACTTC.

This chain uses TRBV4-1 with TRBJ2-2; D is ambiguous. Trimming shortened V by 0 bases and J by 6 bases, and 14 bases separated the two germline ends. Germline V CDR1 and CDR2: MGHRA, YSYEKL. The CDR3 runs to 16 residues. CDR3 bases: TGCGCCAGCAGCCAAGATCACGGTAGCTACGCCGGGGAGCTGTTTTTT. Its translation is CASSQDHGSYAGELFF.

This clonotype was seen more than once but under ten times. This chain links TRBV6-1 with TRBJ2-4, with 9 bases aligning to TRBD1. The CDR3 extends over 15 amino acids. Germline V CDR1 and CDR2: MNHNS, SASEGT. Trimming at V came to 5 bases and at J to 9 bases, leaving 11 bases not matched to a gene. CDR3 sequence reads: CASSPPRGQGTIQYF. The CDR3, as DNA: TGTGCCAGCAGTCCCCCTCGGGGACAGGGCACCATTCAGTACTTC.

The chain is built from TRBV25-1 and TRBJ1-3; weak D call: TRBD1 (5 bases). V was shortened by 1 base and J by 2 bases, with 21 bases between the two germline ends. CDR3 size: 19 residues. In germline, CDR1 is MGHDK, CDR2 SYGVNS. CDR3 protein: CASSELTRDAYTPGNTIYF. The CDR3 DNA reads as TGTGCCAGCAGTGAATTAACCCGGGACGCTTATACTCCTGGAAACACCATATATTTT.

In the case of this clonotype: At one of its ends the junction is not consistent with the germline gene, which may arise from a read error. The chain uses TRBV27 and TRBJ2-7; 11 bases line up with TRBD1. The CDR3 covers 13 residues. The germline CDR1 and CDR2 sequences are MNHEY and SMNVEV (reference sequence). The CDR3 here is CASSPGTGGSGNF. CDR3 DNA: TGTGCCAGCAGCCCCGGGACAGGGGGATCCGGGAACTTC.

This clonotype has only a few counts. The genes are TRBV29-1 and TRBJ2-7; 9 bases are a match to TRBD1. J gave up 5 bases and V 4 bases, and 9 bases lay outside the gene matches. CDR1 and CDR2 from the germline V gene are SQVTM and ANQGSEA. This CDR3 comprises 14 residues. Here the CDR3 DNA reads TGCAGCGTTGGATACAGGGGGCTGAAGGACGAGCAGTACTTC. It translates to CSVGYRGLKDEQYF.

V usage is TRBV20-1 and J usage is TRBJ2-5; D is tentatively TRBD1 or TRBD2 (6 bases each). Per germline, CDR1 DFQATT and CDR2 SNEGSKA (reference sequence). The length of the CDR3 is 15 residues. V gave up 5 bases and J gave up 2 bases, with 18 bases separating them. The CDR3 region has the DNA TGCAGTGCTCCCAGGCCCGGGGGCGGGCAAGAGACCCAGTACTTC. It translates to CSAPRPGGGQETQYF.

The table lists this clonotype with a few counts. V is TRBV29-1 and J is TRBJ2-7; 7 bases line up with TRBD1. The germline V gene has CDR1 SQVTM and CDR2 ANQGSEA. V shed 6 bases, J shed 7 bases, and the junction held 6 bases outside the gene matches. The CDR3 is made up of 11 amino acids. CDR3 sequence: CSVQGVREQYF. The CDR3 DNA reads TGCAGCGTCCAGGGGGTCCGGGAGCAGTACTTC.